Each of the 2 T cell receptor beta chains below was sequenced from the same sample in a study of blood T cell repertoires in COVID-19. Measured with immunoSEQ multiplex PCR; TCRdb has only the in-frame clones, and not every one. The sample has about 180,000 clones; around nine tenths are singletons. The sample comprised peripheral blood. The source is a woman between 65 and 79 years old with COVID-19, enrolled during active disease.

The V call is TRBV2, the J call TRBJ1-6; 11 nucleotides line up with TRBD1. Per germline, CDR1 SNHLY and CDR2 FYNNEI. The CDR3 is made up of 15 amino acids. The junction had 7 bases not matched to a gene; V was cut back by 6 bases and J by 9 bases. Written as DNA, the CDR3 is TGTGCCAGCAGAACTGGACAGGGGGCGGGTTCACCCCTCCACTTT. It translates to CASRTGQGAGSPLHF.

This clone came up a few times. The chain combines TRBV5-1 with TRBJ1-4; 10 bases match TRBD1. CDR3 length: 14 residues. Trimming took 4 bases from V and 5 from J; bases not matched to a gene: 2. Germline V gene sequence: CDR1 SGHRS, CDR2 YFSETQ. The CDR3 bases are TGCGCCAGCAGCCCGGGACAGGGGAATGAAAAACTGTTTTTT. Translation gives CASSPGQGNEKLFF.